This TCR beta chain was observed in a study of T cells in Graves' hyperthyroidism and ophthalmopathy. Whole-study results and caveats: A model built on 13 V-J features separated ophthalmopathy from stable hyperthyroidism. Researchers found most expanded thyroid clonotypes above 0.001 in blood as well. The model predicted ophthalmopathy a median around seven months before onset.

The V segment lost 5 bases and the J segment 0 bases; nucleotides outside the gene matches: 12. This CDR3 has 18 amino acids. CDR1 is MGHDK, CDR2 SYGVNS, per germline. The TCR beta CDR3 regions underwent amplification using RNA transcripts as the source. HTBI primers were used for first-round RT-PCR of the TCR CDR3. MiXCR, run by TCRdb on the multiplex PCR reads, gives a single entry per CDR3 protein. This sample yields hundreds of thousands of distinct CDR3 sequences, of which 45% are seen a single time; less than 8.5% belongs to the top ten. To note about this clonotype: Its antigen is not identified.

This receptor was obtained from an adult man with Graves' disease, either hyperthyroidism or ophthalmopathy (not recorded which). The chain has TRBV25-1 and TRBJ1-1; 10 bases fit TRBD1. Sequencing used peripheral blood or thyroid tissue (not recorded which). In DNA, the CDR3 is TGTGCCAGCAGTTCCCGGGACAGGGGCCCTCCTATGAACACTGAAGCTTTCTTT. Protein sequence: CASSSRDRGPPMNTEAFF.